These T cell receptor beta chains were read from a single sample in a study of cytotoxic CD8 clonotypes in ibrutinib-treated CLL. Using immunoSEQ multiplex PCR, the repertoire was profiled, and TCRdb retains in-frame clones only, with some absent. The top ten hold about an eighth of the sample, which has some 200,000 clones, approximately 79% seen once. This material consisted of PBMCs, taken after 12 months of ibrutinib treatment. Receptors originate from a human donor with chronic lymphocytic leukemia. Both conserved end residues are part of each CDR3. The order of the fields is clone size, D gene, V gene, J gene, CDR3 protein, CDR3 DNA. D genes are given only for firm matches. Size is omitted from some rows. Given values are once, few, many or a class for expanded clones.

size: -
D: -
V: TRBV7-9
J: TRBJ1-2
CDR3: CASSRRERQWFGYTF
DNA: TGTGCCAGCAGCCGCCGTGAGAGGCAGTGGTTTGGCTACACCTTC

size: -
D: -
V: TRBV5-8
J: TRBJ1-6
CDR3: CASSLPRPSSYNSPLHF
DNA: TGTGCCAGCAGCCTTCCGAGGCCAAGCTCCTATAATTCACCCCTCCACTTT

size: -
D: TRBD1
V: TRBV28
J: TRBJ2-7
CDR3: CASRIGGQGASHEQYF
DNA: TGTGCCAGCAGGATCGGGGGACAGGGGGCAAGTCATGAGCAGTACTTC

size: -
D: -
V: TRBV12-5
J: TRBJ1-3
CDR3: CASGLPSPHFNSGNTIYF
DNA: TGTGCTAGTGGTTTGCCAAGTCCCCACTTCAACTCTGGAAACACCATATATTTT

size: -
D: -
V: TRBV4-1
J: TRBJ1-4
CDR3: CASSREARATNEKLFF
DNA: TGCGCCAGCAGCCGAGAAGCCCGTGCAACTAATGAAAAACTGTTTTTT

size: -
D: -
V: TRBV28
J: TRBJ1-5
CDR3: CASSSGTRTQHF
DNA: TGTGCCAGCAGTTCCGGAACGAGAACCCAGCATTTT

size: -
D: -
V: TRBV6-5
J: TRBJ2-7
CDR3: CASSPLYRDPYEQYF
DNA: TGTGCCAGCAGCCCCTTGTACAGGGACCCCTACGAGCAGTACTTC

size: once
D: -
V: TRBV7-6
J: TRBJ2-2
CDR3: CASSSGPTGELFF
DNA: TGTGCCAGCAGCTCCGGACCCACCGGGGAGCTGTTTTTT

size: -
D: TRBD1
V: TRBV27
J: TRBJ1-5
CDR3: CASSRTGWGQPQHF
DNA: TGTGCCAGCAGTCGGACAGGGTGGGGTCAGCCCCAGCATTTT

size: -
D: TRBD1
V: TRBV28
J: TRBJ1-5
CDR3: CASRQGYNQPQHF
DNA: TGTGCCAGCCGACAGGGGTACAATCAGCCCCAGCATTTT

size: once
D: TRBD1
V: TRBV5-4
J: TRBJ1-2
CDR3: CASTQTGPYGYTF
DNA: TGTGCCAGCACCCAGACAGGGCCTTATGGCTACACCTTC

size: -
D: -
V: TRBV18
J: TRBJ1-3
CDR3: CASSPLTGTPNQSGNTIYF
DNA: TGTGCCAGCTCACCCTTAACCGGGACCCCGAACCAGTCTGGAAACACCATATATTTT

size: -
D: -
V: TRBV18
J: TRBJ2-7
CDR3: CASSPGTAGYEQYF
DNA: TGTGCCAGCTCACCCGGGACAGCGGGATACGAGCAGTACTTC

size: -
D: -
V: TRBV4-1
J: TRBJ2-1
CDR3: CASYDMVGPTNEQFF
DNA: TGCGCCAGCTACGACATGGTCGGCCCCACCAATGAGCAGTTCTTC

size: -
D: -
V: TRBV10-3
J: TRBJ2-7
CDR3: CAISEQGKSGEQYF
DNA: TGTGCCATCAGTGAACAAGGAAAATCGGGGGAGCAGTACTTC

size: -
D: TRBD2
V: TRBV11-2
J: TRBJ2-1
CDR3: CASSLELAGRINEQFF
DNA: TGTGCCAGCAGCTTAGAACTAGCGGGAAGAATTAATGAGCAGTTCTTC

size: once
D: -
V: TRBV2
J: TRBJ2-5
CDR3: CASTLLSETQYF
DNA: TGTGCCAGCACTTTACTTTCTGAGACCCAGTACTTC

size: -
D: -
V: TRBV5-1
J: TRBJ1-1
CDR3: CASSLMGSGTEAFF
DNA: TGCGCCAGCAGCTTGATGGGGTCGGGAACTGAAGCTTTCTTT

size: -
D: -
V: TRBV6-5
J: TRBJ2-2
CDR3: CASSLITNTGELFF
DNA: TGTGCCAGCAGTCTAATTACGAACACCGGGGAGCTGTTTTTT

size: -
D: -
V: TRBV5-1
J: TRBJ2-7
CDR3: CASSLEGGTYEQYF
DNA: TGCGCCAGCAGCTTGGAGGGCGGGACCTACGAGCAGTACTTC

size: few
D: TRBD1
V: TRBV6-1
J: TRBJ2-7
CDR3: CASSIRDRDLYEQYF
DNA: TGTGCCAGCAGTATCCGGGACAGGGATTTGTACGAGCAGTACTTC

size: -
D: -
V: TRBV7-2
J: TRBJ2-5
CDR3: CASSLAQAETQYF
DNA: TGTGCCAGCAGCTTAGCTCAGGCAGAGACCCAGTACTTC

size: -
D: TRBD1
V: TRBV28
J: TRBJ2-1
CDR3: CASSFLDRGLVNEQFF
DNA: TGTGCCAGCAGTTTTTTGGACAGGGGGCTGGTCAATGAGCAGTTCTTC